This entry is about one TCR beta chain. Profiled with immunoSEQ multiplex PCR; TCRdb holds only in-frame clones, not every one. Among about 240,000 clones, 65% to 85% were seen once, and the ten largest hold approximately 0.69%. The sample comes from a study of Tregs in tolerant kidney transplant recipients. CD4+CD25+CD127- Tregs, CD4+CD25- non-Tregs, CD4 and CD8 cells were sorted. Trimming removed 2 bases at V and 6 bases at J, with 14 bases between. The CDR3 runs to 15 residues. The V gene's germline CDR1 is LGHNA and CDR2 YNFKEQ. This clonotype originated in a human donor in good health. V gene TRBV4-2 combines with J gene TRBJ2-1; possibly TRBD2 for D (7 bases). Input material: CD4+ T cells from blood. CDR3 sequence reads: CASSQRRGRVNEQFF. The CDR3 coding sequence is TGTGCCAGCAGCCAAAGGAGGGGGAGGGTCAATGAGCAGTTCTTC.